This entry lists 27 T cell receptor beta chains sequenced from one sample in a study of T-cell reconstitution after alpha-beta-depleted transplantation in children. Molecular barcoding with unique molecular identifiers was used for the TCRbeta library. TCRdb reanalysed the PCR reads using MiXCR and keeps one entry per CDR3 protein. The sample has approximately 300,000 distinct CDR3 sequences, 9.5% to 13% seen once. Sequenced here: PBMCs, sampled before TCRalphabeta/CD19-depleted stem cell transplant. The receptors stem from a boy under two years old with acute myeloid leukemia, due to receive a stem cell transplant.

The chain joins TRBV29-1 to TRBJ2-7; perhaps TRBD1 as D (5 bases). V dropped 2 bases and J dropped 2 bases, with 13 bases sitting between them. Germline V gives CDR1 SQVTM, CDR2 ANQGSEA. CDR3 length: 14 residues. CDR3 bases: TGCAGCGTTGAATTGGCGGAAGGGGCCTACGAGCAGTACTTC. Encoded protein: CSVELAEGAYEQYF.

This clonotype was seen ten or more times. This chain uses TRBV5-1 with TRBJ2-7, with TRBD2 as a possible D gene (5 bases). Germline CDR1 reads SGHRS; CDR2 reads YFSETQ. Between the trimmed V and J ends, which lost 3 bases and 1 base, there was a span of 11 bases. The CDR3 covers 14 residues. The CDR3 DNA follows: TGCGCCAGCAGCTCGGAGGCGGCTTCCTACGAGCAGTACTTC. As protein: CASSSEAASYEQYF. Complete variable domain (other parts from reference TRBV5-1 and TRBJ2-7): KAGVTQTPRYLIKTRGQQVTLSCSPISGHRSVSWYQQTPGQGLQFLFEYFSETQRNKGNFPGRFSGRQFSNSRSEMNVSTLELGDSALYLCASSSEAASYEQYFGPGTRLTVT.

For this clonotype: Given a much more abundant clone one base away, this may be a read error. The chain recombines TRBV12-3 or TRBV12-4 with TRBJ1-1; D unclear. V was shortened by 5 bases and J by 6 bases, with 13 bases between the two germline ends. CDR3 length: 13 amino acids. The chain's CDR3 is CASSQVSDSEAFF. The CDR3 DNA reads TGTGCCAGCAGTCAGGTCTCCGATTCTGAAGCTTTCTTT.

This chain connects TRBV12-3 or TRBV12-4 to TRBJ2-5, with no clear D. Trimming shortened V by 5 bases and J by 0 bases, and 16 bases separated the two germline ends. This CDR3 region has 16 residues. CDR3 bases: TGTGCCAGCAGTCTCGGCCTCGACGAGTACCAAGAGACCCAGTACTTC. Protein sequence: CASSLGLDEYQETQYF.

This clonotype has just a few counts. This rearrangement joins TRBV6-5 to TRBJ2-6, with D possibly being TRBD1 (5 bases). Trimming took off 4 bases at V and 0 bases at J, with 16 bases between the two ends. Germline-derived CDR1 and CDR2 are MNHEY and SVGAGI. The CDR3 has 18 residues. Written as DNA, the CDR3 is TGTGCCAGCAGTTCAAGGGGAAGTACTGGCTCTGGGGCCAACGTCCTGACTTTC. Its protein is CASSSRGSTGSGANVLTF.

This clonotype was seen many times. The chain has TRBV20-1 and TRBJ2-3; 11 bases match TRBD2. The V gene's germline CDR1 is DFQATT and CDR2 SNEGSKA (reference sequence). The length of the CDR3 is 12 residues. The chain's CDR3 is CIAGGRTDTQYF. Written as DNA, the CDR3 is TGCATAGCGGGGGGGCGCACAGATACGCAGTATTTT.

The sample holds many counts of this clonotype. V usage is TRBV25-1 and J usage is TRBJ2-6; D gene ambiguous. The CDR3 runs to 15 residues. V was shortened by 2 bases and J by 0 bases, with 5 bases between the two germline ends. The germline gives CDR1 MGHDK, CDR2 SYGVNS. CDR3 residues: CASSELSSGANVLTF. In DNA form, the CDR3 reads TGTGCCAGCAGTGAACTGAGCTCTGGGGCCAACGTCCTGACTTTC.

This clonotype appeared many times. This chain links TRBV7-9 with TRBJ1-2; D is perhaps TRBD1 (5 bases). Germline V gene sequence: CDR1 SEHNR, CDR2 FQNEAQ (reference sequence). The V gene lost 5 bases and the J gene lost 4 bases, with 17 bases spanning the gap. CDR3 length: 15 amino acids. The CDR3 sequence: CASSGNQGYFYGYTF. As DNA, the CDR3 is TGTGCCAGCAGCGGCAACCAGGGTTACTTCTATGGCTACACCTTC.

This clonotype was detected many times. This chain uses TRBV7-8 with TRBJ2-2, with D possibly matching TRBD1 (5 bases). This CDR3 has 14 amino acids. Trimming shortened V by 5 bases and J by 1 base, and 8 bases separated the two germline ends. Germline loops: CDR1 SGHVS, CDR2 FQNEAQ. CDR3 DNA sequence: TGTGCCAGCAGCAGACAGAAGAACACCGGGGAGCTGTTTTTT. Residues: CASSRQKNTGELFF.

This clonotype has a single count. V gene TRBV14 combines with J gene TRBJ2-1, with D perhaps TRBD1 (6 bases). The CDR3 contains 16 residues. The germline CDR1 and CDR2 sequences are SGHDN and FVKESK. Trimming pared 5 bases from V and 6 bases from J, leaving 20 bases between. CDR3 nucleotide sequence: TGTGCCAGCAGCGCCCCGGGCCTCAACAGGGTCAATGAGCAGTTCTTC. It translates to CASSAPGLNRVNEQFF.

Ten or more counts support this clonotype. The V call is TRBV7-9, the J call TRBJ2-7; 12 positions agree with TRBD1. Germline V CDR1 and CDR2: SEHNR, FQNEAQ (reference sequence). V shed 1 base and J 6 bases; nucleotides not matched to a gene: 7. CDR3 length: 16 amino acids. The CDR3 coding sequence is TGTGCCAGCAGCTTAGACCTGGGGGACAGGGGGCTCGAGCAGTACTTC. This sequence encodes CASSLDLGDRGLEQYF. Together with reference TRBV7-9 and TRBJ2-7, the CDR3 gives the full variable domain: DTGVSQNPRHKITKRGQNVTFRCDPISEHNRLYWYRQTLGQGPEFLTYFQNEAQLEKSRLLSDRFSAERPKGSFSTLEIQRTEQGDSAMYLCASSLDLGDRGLEQYFGPGTRLTVT.

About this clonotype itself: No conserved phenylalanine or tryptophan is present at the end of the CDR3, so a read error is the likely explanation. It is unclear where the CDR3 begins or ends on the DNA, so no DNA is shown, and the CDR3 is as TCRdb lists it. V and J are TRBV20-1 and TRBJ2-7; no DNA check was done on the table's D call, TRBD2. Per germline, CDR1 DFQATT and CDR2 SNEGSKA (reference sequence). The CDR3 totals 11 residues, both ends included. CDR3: CSARTSGNHRT.

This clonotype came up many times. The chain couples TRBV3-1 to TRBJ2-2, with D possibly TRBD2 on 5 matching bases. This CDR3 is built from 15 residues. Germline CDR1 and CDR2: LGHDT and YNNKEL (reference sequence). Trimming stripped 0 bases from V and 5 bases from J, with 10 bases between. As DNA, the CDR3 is TGTGCCAGCAGCCAAGATGGACTGGGGACCGGGGAGCTGTTTTTT. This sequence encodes CASSQDGLGTGELFF.

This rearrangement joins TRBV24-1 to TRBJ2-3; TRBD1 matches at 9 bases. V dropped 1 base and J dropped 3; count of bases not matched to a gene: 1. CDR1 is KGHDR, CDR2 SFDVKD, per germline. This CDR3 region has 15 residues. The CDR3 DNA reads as TGTGCCACCAGTGATTTCGGGACAGGGACAGATACGCAGTATTTT. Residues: CATSDFGTGTDTQYF.

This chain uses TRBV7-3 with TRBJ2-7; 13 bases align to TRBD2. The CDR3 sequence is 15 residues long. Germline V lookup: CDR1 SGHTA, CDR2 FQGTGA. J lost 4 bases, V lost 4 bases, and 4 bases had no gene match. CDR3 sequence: CASSSGLAGDYEQYF. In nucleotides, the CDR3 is TGTGCCAGCAGCTCAGGACTAGCGGGAGATTACGAGCAGTACTTC.

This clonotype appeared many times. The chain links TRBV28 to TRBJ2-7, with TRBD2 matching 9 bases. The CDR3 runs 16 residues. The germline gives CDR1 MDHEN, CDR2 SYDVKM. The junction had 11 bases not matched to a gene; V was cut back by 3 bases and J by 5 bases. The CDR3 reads CASSLVGREGHNEQYF. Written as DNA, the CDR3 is TGTGCCAGCAGTTTGGTCGGGCGGGAGGGCCATAACGAGCAGTACTTC.

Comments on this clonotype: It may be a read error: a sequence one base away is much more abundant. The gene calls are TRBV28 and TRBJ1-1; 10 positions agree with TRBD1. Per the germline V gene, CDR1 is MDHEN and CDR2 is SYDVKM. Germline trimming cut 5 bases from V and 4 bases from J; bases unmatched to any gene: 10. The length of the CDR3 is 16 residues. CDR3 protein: CASSPTRDRGSTEAFF. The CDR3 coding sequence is TGTGCCAGCAGTCCCACCAGGGACAGGGGCAGCACTGAAGCTTTCTTT.

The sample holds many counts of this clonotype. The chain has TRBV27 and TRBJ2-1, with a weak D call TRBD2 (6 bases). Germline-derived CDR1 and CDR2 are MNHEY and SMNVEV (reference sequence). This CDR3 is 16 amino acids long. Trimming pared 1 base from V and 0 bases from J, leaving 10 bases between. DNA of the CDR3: TGTGCCAGCAGTTTATTCTTCGGGAGCTCCTACAATGAGCAGTTCTTC. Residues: CASSLFFGSSYNEQFF.

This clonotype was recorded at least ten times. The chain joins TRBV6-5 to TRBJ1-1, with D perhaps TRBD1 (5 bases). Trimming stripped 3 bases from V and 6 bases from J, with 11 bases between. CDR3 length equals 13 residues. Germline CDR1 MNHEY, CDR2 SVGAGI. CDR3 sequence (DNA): TGTGCCAGCAGTTATTGGGGCGGCGCTGAAGCTTTCTTT. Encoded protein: CASSYWGGAEAFF.

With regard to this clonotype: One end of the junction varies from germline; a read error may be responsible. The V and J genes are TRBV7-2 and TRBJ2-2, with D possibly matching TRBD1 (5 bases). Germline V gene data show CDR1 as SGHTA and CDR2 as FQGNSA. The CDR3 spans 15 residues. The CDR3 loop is CAGSLVRGPAGELFF. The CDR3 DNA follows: TGTGCCGGCAGCTTAGTTAGGGGTCCGGCCGGGGAGCTGTTTTTT.

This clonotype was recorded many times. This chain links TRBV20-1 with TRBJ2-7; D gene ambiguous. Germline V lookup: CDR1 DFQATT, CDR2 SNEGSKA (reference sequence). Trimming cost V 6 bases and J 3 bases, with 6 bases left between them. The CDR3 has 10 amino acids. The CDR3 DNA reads TGCAGTGCAGCTAACTACGAGCAGTACTTC. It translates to CSAANYEQYF.

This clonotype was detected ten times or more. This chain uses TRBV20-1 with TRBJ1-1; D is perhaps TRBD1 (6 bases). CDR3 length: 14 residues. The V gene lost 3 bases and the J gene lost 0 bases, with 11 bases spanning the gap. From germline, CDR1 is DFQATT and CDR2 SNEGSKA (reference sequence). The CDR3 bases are TGCAGTGCTAGGTGGACAGTGATGAACACTGAAGCTTTCTTT. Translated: CSARWTVMNTEAFF.

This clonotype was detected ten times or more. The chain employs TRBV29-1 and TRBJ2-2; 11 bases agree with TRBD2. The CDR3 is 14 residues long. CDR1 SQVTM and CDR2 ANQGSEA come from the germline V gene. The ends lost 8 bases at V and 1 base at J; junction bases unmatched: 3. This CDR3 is CSTLAGGNTGELFF. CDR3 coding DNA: TGCAGCACCCTAGCGGGAGGGAACACCGGGGAGCTGTTTTTT.

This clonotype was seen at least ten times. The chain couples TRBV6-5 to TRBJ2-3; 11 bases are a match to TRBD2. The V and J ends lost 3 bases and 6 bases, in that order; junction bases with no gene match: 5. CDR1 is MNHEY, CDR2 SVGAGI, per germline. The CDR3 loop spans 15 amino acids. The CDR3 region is CASSYTSGSLDTQYF. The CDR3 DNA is TGTGCCAGCAGTTATACTAGCGGGAGTCTGGATACGCAGTATTTT.

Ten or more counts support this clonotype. Written as DNA, the CDR3 is TGTGCCAGCAGCCCGTCCCACAGGGGGCGGACAGATACGCAGTATTTT. Its protein product is CASSPSHRGRTDTQYF. This rearrangement joins TRBV7-2 to TRBJ2-3; 9 nucleotides line up with TRBD1. CDR3 length: 16 residues. Germline V gives CDR1 SGHTA, CDR2 FQGNSA. Losses at the gene ends were 5 bases for V and 3 bases for J; bases not matched to a gene: 9.

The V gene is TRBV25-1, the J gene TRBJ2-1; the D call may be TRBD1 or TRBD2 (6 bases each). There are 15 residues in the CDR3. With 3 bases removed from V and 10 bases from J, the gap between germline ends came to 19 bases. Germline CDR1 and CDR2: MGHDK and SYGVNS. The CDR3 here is CASSETAQGTWEQFF. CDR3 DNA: TGTGCCAGCAGTGAGACAGCCCAGGGGACTTGGGAGCAGTTCTTC.

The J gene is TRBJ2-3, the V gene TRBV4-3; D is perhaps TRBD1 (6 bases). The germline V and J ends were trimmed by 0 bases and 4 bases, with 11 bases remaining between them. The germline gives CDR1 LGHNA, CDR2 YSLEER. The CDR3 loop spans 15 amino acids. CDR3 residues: CASSQETGTADTQYF. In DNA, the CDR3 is TGCGCCAGCAGCCAAGAAACAGGGACGGCAGATACGCAGTATTTT.